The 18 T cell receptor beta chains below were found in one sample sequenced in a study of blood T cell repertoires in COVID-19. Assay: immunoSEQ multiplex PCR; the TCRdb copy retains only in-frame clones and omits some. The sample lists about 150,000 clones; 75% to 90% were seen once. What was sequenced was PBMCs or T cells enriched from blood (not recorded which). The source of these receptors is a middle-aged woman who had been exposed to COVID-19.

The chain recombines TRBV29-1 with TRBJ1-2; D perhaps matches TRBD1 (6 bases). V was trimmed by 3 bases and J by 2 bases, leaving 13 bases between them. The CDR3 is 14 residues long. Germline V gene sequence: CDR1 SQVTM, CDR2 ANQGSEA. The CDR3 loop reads CSVDPNRANYGYTF. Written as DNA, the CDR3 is TGCAGCGTTGATCCGAACAGGGCCAACTATGGCTACACCTTC.

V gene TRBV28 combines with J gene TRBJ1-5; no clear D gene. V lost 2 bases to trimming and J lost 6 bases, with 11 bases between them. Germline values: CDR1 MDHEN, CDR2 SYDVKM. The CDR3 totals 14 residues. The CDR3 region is CASSLTPSSQPQHF. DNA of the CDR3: TGTGCCAGCAGTTTAACCCCTTCCAGTCAGCCCCAGCATTTT. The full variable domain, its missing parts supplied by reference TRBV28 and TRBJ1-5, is DVKVTQSSRYLVKRTGEKVFLECVQDMDHENMFWYRQDPGLGLRLIYFSYDVKMKEKGDIPEGYSVSREKKERFSLILESASTNQTSMYLCASSLTPSSQPQHFGDGTRLSIL.

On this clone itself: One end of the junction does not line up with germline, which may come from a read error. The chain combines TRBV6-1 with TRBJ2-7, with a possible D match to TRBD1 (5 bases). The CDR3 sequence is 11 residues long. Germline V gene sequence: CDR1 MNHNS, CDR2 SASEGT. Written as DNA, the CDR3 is TGTGCCAGCAGTGAAAAGACAGCCGCTAACTTC. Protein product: CASSEKTAANF.

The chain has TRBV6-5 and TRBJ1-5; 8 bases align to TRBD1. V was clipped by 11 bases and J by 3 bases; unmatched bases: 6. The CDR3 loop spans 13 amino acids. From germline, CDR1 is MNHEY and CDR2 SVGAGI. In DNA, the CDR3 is TGTGCCGCCAGGACAGGGATCAATCAGCCCCAGCATTTT. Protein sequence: CAARTGINQPQHF.

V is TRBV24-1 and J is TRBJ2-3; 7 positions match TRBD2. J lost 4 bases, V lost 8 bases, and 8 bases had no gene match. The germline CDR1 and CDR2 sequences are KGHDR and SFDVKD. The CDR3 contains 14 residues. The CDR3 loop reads CATMSGGGSDTQYF. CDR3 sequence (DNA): TGTGCCACCATGAGTGGGGGAGGGTCAGATACGCAGTATTTT.

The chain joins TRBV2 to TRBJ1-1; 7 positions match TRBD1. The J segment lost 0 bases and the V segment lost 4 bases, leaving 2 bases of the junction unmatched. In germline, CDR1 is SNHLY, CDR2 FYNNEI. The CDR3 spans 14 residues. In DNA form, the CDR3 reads TGTGCCAGCAGTGGACAGGGCATGAACACTGAAGCTTTCTTT. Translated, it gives CASSGQGMNTEAFF. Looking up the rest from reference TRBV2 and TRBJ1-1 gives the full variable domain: EPEVTQTPSHQVTQMGQEVILRCVPISNHLYFYWYRQILGQKVEFLVSFYNNEISEKSEIFDDQFSVERPDGSNFTLKIRSTKLEDSAMYFCASSGQGMNTEAFFGQGTRLTVV.

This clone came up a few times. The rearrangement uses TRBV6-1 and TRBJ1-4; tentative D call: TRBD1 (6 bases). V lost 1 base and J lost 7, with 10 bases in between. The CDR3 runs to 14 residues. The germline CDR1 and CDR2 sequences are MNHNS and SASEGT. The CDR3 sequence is CASSEGGRSEKLFF. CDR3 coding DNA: TGTGCCAGCAGTGAAGGGGGGCGGAGTGAAAAACTGTTTTTT.

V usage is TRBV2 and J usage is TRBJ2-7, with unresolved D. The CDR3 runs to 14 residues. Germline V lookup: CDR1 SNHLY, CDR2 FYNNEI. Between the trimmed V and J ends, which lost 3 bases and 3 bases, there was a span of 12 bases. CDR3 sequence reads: CASSEWNSGYEQYF. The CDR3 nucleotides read TGTGCCAGCAGTGAGTGGAACAGTGGCTACGAGCAGTACTTC.

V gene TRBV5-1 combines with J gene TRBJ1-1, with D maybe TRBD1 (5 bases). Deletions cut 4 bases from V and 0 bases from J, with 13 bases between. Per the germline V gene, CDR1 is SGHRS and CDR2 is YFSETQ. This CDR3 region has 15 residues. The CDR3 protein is CASSARGGMNTEAFF. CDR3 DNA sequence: TGCGCCAGCAGCGCACGTGGGGGGATGAACACTGAAGCTTTCTTT.

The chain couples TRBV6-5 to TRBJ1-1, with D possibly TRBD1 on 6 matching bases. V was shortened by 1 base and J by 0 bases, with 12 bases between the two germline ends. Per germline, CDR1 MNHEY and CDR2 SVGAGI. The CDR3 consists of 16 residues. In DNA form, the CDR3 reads TGTGCCAGCAGTTACTTCGGGGGGCTAGTGAACACTGAAGCTTTCTTT. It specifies CASSYFGGLVNTEAFF.

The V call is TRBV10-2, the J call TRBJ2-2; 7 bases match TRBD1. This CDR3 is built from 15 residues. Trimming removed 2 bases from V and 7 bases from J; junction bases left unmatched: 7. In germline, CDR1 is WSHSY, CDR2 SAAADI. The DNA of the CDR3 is TGCGCCAGCAGTGAGAGTAGGGGGCTCTTCGGGGAGCTGTTTTTT. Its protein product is CASSESRGLFGELFF.

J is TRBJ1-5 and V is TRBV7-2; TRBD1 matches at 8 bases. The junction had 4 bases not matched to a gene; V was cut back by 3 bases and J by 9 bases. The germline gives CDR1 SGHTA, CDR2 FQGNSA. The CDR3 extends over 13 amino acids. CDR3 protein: CASSFPDRGPQHF. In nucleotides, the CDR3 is TGTGCCAGCAGCTTTCCCGACAGGGGGCCCCAGCATTTT.

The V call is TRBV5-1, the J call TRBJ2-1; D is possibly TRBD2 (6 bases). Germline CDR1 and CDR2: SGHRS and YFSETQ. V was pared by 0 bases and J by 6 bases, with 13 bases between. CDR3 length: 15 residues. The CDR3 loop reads CASSLGSGDFNEQFF. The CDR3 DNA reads TGCGCCAGCAGCTTGGGGTCGGGGGATTTCAATGAGCAGTTCTTC. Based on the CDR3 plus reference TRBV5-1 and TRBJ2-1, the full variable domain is KAGVTQTPRYLIKTRGQQVTLSCSPISGHRSVSWYQQTPGQGLQFLFEYFSETQRNKGNFPGRFSGRQFSNSRSEMNVSTLELGDSALYLCASSLGSGDFNEQFFGPGTRLTVL.

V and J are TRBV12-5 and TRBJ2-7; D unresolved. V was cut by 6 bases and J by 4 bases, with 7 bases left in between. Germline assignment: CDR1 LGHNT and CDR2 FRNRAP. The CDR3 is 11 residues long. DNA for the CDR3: TGTGCTAGTGGCCCAGGATACGAGCAGTACTTC. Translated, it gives CASGPGYEQYF.

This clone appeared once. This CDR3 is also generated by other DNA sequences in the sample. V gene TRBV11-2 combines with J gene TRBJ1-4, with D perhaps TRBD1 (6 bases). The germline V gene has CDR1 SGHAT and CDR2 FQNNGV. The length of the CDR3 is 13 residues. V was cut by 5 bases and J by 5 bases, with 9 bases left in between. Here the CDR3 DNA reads TGTGCCAGCAGCCGTGACAGGAATGAAAAACTGTTTTTT. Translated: CASSRDRNEKLFF.

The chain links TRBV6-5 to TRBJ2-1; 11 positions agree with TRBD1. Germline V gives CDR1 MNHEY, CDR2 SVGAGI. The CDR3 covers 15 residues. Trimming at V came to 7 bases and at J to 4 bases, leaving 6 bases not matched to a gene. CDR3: CASIPGTGGYNEQFF. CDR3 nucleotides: TGTGCCAGCATTCCCGGGACAGGGGGATACAATGAGCAGTTCTTC.

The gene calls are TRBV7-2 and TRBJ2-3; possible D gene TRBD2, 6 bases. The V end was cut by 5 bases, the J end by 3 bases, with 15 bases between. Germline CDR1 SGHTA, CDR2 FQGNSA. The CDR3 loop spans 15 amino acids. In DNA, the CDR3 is TGTGCCAGCAGCCTTATGCTGGGGAGGACAGATACGCAGTATTTT. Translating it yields CASSLMLGRTDTQYF. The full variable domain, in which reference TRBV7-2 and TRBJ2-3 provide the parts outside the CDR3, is GAGVSQSPSNKVTEKGKDVELRCDPISGHTALYWYRQSLGQGLEFLIYFQGNSAPDKSGLPSDRFSAERTGGSVSTLTIQRTQQEDSAVYLCASSLMLGRTDTQYFGPGTRLTVL.

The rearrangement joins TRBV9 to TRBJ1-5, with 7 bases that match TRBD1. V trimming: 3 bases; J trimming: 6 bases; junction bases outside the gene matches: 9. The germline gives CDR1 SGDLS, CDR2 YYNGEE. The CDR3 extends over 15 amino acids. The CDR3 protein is CASSATGYSIQPQHF. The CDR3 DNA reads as TGTGCCAGCAGCGCGACAGGGTATTCAATTCAGCCCCAGCATTTT.